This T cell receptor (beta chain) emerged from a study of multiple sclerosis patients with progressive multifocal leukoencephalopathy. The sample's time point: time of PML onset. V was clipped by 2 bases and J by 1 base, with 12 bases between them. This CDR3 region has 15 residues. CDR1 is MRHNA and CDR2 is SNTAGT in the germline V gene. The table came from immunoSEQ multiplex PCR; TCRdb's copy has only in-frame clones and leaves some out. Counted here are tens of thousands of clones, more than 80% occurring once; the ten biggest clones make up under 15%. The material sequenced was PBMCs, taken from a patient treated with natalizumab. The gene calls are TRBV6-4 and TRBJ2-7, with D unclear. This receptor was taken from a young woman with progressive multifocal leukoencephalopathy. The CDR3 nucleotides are TGTGCCAGCAGTGACCGTAGACGCGTATCCTACGAGCAGTACTTC. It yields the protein CASSDRRRVSYEQYF.